The 6 T cell receptor beta chains presented below share a single source sample, sequenced in a study of blood T cell repertoires in COVID-19. Assay: immunoSEQ multiplex PCR; the TCRdb copy retains only in-frame clones and omits some. The sample contains about 220,000 clones, more than 70% of which appear only once. The sequencing sample was made of PBMCs or T cells enriched from blood (not recorded which). Receptors were obtained from a woman aged 40 to 50 with acute COVID-19.

This chain links TRBV21-1 with TRBJ1-2; whether TRBD1, the table's D call, matches the DNA was not checked. TRBV21-1 is reported as a pseudogene. The CDR3 is 16 amino acids. CDR3 coding DNA: TGTGCCAGCAGCAACACCTTCGGTCGACAGATAGATGGCTACACCTTC. The encoded protein is CASSNTFGRQIDGYTF.

The chain links TRBV16 to TRBJ1-3; no clear D. Trimming removed 0 bases at V and 0 bases at J, with 9 bases between. This CDR3 is built from 16 residues. Germline assignment: CDR1 KGHSY and CDR2 FQNENV. This CDR3 is CASSQSRGFSGNTIYF. The CDR3 DNA sequence: TGTGCCAGCAGCCAATCGAGAGGATTCTCTGGAAACACCATATATTTT.

This clone was seen once. V gene TRBV9 combines with J gene TRBJ1-4; D might be TRBD1 (5 bases). V dropped 0 bases and J dropped 4 bases, with 13 bases sitting between them. This CDR3 region has 16 residues. CDR1 and CDR2 (germline): SGDLS, YYNGEE. This CDR3 is CASSVGQFTGNEKLFF. CDR3 nucleotides: TGTGCCAGCAGCGTAGGACAGTTTACCGGTAATGAAAAACTGTTTTTT.

The chain links TRBV18 to TRBJ2-7, with no clear D. The germline V gene encodes CDR1 KGHSH and CDR2 LQKENI. CDR3 size: 12 residues. V shed 4 bases and J shed 1 base, with 5 bases lying between them. DNA of the CDR3: TGTGCCAGCTCACACAGATCCTACGAGCAGTACTTC. Protein: CASSHRSYEQYF.

This chain's CDR3 is CAAVAGGNTDTQYF. CDR3 sequence (DNA): TGTGCCGCAGTAGCGGGGGGGAACACAGATACGCAGTATTTT. The rearrangement uses TRBV10-3 and TRBJ2-3, with 11 bases aligning to TRBD2. This CDR3 has 14 residues. Germline V gene sequence: CDR1 ENHRY, CDR2 SYGVKD. V was pared by 11 bases and J by 2 bases, with 6 bases of the junction left unmatched.

The V gene is TRBV15, the J gene TRBJ2-5; tentative D call: TRBD2 (6 bases). Germline V gene data show CDR1 as LNHNV and CDR2 as YYDKDF (reference sequence). CDR3 length equals 14 residues. V lost 5 bases, J lost 2 bases, and 12 bases lay in between. CDR3 amino acids: CATSLLGRQETQYF. Written as DNA, the CDR3 is TGTGCCACCAGCCTTTTAGGGAGGCAAGAGACCCAGTACTTC.